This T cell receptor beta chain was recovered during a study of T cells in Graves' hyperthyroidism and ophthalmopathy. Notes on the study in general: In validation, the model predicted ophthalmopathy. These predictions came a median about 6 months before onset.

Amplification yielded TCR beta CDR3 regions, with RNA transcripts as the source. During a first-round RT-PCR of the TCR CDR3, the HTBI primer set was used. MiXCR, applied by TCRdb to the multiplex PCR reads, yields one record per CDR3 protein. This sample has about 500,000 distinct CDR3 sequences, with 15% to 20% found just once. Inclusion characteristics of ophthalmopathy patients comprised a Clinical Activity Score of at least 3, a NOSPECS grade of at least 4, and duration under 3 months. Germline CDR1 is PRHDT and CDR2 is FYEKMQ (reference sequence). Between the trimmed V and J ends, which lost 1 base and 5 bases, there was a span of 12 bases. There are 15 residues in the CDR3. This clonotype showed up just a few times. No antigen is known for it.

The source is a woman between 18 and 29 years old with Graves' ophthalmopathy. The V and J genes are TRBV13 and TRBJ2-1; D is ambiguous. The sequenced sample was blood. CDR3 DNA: TGTGCCAGCAGCTTAGCGCTACTAACGGACAATGAGCAGTTCTTC. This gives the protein CASSLALLTDNEQFF. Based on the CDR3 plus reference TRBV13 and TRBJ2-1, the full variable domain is AAGVIQSPRHLIKEKRETATLKCYPIPRHDTVYWYQQGPGQDPQFLISFYEKMQSDKGSIPDRFSAQQFSDYHSELNMSSLELGDSALYFCASSLALLTDNEQFFGPGTRLTVL.